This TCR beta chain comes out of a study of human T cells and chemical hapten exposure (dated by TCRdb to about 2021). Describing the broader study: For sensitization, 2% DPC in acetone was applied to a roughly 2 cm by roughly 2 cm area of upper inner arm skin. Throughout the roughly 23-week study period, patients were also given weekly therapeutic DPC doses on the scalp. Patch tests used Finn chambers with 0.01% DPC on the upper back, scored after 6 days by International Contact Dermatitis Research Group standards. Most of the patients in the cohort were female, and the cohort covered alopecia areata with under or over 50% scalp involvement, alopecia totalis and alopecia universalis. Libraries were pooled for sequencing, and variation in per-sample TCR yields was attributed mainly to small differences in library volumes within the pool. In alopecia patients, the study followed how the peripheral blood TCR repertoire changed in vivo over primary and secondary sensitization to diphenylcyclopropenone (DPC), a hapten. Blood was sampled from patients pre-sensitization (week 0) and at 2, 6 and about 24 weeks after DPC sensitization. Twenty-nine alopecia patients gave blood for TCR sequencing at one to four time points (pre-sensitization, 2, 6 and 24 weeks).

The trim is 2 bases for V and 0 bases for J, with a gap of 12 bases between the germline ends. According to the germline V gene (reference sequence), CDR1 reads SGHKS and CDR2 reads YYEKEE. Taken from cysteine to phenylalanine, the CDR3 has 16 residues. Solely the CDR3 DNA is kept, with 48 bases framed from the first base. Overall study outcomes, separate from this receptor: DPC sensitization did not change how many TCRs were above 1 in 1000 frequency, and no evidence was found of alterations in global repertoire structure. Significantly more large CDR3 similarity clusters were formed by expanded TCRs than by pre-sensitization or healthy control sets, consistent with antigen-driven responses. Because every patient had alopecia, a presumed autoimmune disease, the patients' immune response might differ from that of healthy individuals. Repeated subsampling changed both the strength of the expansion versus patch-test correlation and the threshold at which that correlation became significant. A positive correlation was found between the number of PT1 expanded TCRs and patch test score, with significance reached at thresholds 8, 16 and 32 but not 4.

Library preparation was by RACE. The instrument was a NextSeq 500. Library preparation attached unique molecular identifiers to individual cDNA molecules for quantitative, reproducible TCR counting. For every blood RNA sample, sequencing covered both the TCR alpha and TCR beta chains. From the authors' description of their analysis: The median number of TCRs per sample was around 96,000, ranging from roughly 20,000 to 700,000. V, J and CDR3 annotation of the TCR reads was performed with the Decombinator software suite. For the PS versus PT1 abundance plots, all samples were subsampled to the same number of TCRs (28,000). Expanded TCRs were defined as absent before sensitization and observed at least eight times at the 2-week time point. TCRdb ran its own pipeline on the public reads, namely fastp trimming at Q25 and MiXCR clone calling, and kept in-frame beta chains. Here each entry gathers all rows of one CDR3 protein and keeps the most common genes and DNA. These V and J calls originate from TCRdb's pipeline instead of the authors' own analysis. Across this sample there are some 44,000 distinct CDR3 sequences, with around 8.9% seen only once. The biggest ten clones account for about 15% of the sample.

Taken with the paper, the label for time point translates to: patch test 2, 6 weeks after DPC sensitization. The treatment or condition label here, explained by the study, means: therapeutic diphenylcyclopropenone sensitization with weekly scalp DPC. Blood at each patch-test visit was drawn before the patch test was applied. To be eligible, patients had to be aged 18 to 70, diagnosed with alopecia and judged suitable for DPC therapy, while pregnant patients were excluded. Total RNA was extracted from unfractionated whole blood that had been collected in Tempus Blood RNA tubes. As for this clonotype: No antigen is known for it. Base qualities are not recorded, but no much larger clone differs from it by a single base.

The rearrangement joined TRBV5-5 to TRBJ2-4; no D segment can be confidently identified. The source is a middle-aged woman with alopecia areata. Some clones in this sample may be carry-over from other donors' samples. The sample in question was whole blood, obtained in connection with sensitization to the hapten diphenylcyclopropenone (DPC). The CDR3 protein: CASSLMSAGAKNIQYF. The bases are TGTGCCAGCAGCTTAATGTCAGCTGGAGCCAAAAACATTCAGTACTTC.